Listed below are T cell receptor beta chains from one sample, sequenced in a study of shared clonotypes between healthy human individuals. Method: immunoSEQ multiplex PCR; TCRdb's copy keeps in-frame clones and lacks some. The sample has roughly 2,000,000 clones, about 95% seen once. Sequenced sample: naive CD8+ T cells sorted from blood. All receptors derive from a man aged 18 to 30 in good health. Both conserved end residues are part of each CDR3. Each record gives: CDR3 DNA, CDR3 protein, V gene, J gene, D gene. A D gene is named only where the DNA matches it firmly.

CDR3nt: TGTGCCACCAGCAGGGCCACCGGGACAGTCGAGGAAAAACTGTTTTTT; CDR3aa: CATSRATGTVEEKLFF; v_gene: TRBV15; j_gene: TRBJ1-4; d_gene: TRBD1
CDR3nt: TGCGCCAGCAGACGACAGTCGGGACTAGCGGGAGATGCTCCGGATACGCAGTATTTT; CDR3aa: CASRRQSGLAGDAPDTQYF; v_gene: TRBV5-1; j_gene: TRBJ2-3; d_gene: TRBD2
CDR3nt: TGTGCCAGTAGTCCCGTGGGGGTGTATACCTATGGCTACACCTTC; CDR3aa: CASSPVGVYTYGYTF; v_gene: TRBV27; j_gene: TRBJ1-2; d_gene: .
CDR3nt: TGCAGCGTTTCGGGACTAGCGGGGGGAAGCTCCTACAATGAGCAGTTCTTC; CDR3aa: CSVSGLAGGSSYNEQFF; v_gene: TRBV29-1; j_gene: TRBJ2-1; d_gene: TRBD2
CDR3nt: TGCGCCAGCAGCTTGGGACCGGGGAACTCCTACGAGCAGTATTTC; CDR3aa: CASSLGPGNSYEQYF; v_gene: TRBV5-1; j_gene: TRBJ2-7; d_gene: .
CDR3nt: TGTGCCAGCAGCTTAGGAGAGCAGGATAACGGCTACACCTTC; CDR3aa: CASSLGEQDNGYTF; v_gene: TRBV7-9; j_gene: TRBJ1-2; d_gene: .
CDR3nt: TGTGCCAGCAGTGAAAGTGGTCTAGCGGGGTACAATGAGCAGTTCTTC; CDR3aa: CASSESGLAGYNEQFF; v_gene: TRBV6-4; j_gene: TRBJ2-1; d_gene: TRBD2
CDR3nt: TGTGCCAGCAGTTACTCGAAATCCCATGGGTCCTACGAGCAGTACTTC; CDR3aa: CASSYSKSHGSYEQYF; v_gene: TRBV6-6; j_gene: TRBJ2-7; d_gene: .
CDR3nt: TGTGCCAGCAGTGATAACGACTCTATGTTTCCCAAAAACATTCAGTACTTC; CDR3aa: CASSDNDSMFPKNIQYF; v_gene: TRBV6-1; j_gene: TRBJ2-4; d_gene: .
CDR3nt: TGTGCCAGCAGTTACAGGGAAGGGAAAACTGAAGCTTTCTTT; CDR3aa: CASSYREGKTEAFF; v_gene: TRBV6-5; j_gene: TRBJ1-1; d_gene: .
CDR3nt: TGTGCCAGCAGCGTAGGAAACAATGAGCAGTTCTTC; CDR3aa: CASSVGNNEQFF; v_gene: TRBV9; j_gene: TRBJ2-1; d_gene: .
CDR3nt: TGTGCCAGTAGTATAAGCGAAGTCTCCGAGCAGTACTTC; CDR3aa: CASSISEVSEQYF; v_gene: TRBV19; j_gene: TRBJ2-7; d_gene: .
CDR3nt: TGTGCCTGGAGCCGGACCCTAAACACTGAAGCTTTCTTT; CDR3aa: CAWSRTLNTEAFF; v_gene: TRBV30; j_gene: TRBJ1-1; d_gene: .
CDR3nt: TGCGCCAGCAGCCAAGGGCAGATTGGGAAACCCTTCGCAGATACGCAGTATTTT; CDR3aa: CASSQGQIGKPFADTQYF; v_gene: TRBV4-3; j_gene: TRBJ2-3; d_gene: .
CDR3nt: TGTGCCAGCAGTGAATTGGAAGGTTTTGCGGAGACCCAGTACTTC; CDR3aa: CASSELEGFAETQYF; v_gene: TRBV6-1; j_gene: TRBJ2-5; d_gene: .